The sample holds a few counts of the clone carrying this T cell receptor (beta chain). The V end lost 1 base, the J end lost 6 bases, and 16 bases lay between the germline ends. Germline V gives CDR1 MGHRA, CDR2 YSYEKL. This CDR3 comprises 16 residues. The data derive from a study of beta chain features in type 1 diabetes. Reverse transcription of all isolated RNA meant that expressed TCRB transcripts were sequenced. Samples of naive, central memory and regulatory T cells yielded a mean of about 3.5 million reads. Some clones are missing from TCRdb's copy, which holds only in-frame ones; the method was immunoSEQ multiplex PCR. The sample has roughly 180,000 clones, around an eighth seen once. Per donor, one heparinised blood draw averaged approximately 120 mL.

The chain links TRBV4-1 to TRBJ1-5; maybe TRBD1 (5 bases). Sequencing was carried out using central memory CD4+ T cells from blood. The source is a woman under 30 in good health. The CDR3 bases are TGCGCCAGCAGCCAAGCACGCGGGGGGGGAGGTCAGCCCCAGCATTTT. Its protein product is CASSQARGGGGQPQHF.